These T cell receptor beta chains were read from a single sample in a study of T-cell memory formation after mild COVID-19. TCRdb re-derived calls from the 5' RACE reads in MiXCR, one entry per CDR3 protein. This table has 110,000 to 150,000 distinct CDR3 sequences, 14% appearing once. Sequencing used PBMCs or a T cell subset sorted from them (not recorded which). All receptors derive from an adult woman who had mild COVID-19 (a few samples of this study predate the infection). Cell type and time point are not known. Each CDR3 is given with its conserved first and last residue. The D gene is left open where the match is weak. The size entry is marked missing in some rows and otherwise reads once, few, many or a size class.

V gene: TRBV7-8
D gene: -
clone size: few
J gene: TRBJ2-5
CDR3 protein: CASSPETQTQYF
CDR3 DNA: TGTGCCAGCAGCCCCGAGACCCAGACCCAGTACTTC

V gene: TRBV7-9
D gene: -
clone size: -
J gene: TRBJ2-1
CDR3 protein: CASSSRSSNEQFF
CDR3 DNA: TGTGCCAGCAGCTCCCGATCTTCCAATGAGCAGTTCTTC

V gene: TRBV6-1
D gene: -
clone size: -
J gene: TRBJ1-5
CDR3 protein: CASSEDLWGGGPQHF
CDR3 DNA: TGTGCCAGCAGTGAAGATCTCTGGGGGGGGGGGCCCCAGCATTTT

V gene: TRBV7-8
D gene: -
clone size: few
J gene: TRBJ2-1
CDR3 protein: CASSSRQANEQFF
CDR3 DNA: TGTGCCAGCAGCTCGAGACAGGCCAATGAGCAGTTCTTC

V gene: TRBV15
D gene: TRBD1
clone size: many
J gene: TRBJ2-1
CDR3 protein: CATSSVGTGGLNEQFF
CDR3 DNA: TGTGCCACCAGCAGTGTCGGGACAGGGGGCCTAAATGAGCAGTTCTTC

V gene: TRBV5-1
D gene: -
clone size: -
J gene: TRBJ1-1
CDR3 protein: CASSFSNSGEGEAFF
CDR3 DNA: TGCGCCAGCAGCTTTAGTAATAGCGGGGAGGGAGAGGCTTTCTTT

V gene: TRBV9
D gene: TRBD2
clone size: few
J gene: TRBJ2-3
CDR3 protein: CASSGGRLAGVSDTQYF
CDR3 DNA: TGTGCCAGCTCCGGGGGGAGGCTAGCGGGAGTCTCAGATACGCAGTATTTT

V gene: TRBV5-1
D gene: -
clone size: few
J gene: TRBJ2-2
CDR3 protein: CASSLGRTFTGELFF
CDR3 DNA: TGCGCCAGCAGCTTGGGGAGGACATTCACCGGGGAGCTGTTTTTT

V gene: TRBV5-6
D gene: -
clone size: -
J gene: TRBJ2-4
CDR3 protein: CASSLVAGAAKNIQYF
CDR3 DNA: TGTGCCAGCAGCTTGGTAGCTGGGGCTGCCAAAAACATTCAGTACTTC

V gene: TRBV24-1
D gene: TRBD1
clone size: few
J gene: TRBJ1-2
CDR3 protein: CATSDPRQGYGYTF
CDR3 DNA: TGTGCCACCAGTGACCCGAGACAGGGTTATGGCTACACCTTC

V gene: TRBV5-1
D gene: -
clone size: -
J gene: TRBJ1-2
CDR3 protein: CASSLFDYGYTF
CDR3 DNA: TGCGCCAGCAGCTTGTTTGACTATGGCTACACCTTC

V gene: TRBV11-2
D gene: -
clone size: -
J gene: TRBJ2-1
CDR3 protein: CASSLPTNEQFF
CDR3 DNA: TGTGCCAGCAGCTTACCGACCAATGAGCAGTTCTTC

V gene: TRBV7-9
D gene: TRBD1
clone size: -
J gene: TRBJ1-5
CDR3 protein: CASGKTGTDQPQHF
CDR3 DNA: TGTGCCAGCGGCAAGACAGGGACCGATCAGCCCCAGCATTTT

V gene: TRBV3-1
D gene: -
clone size: -
J gene: TRBJ2-1
CDR3 protein: CASSQRSGPPYNEQFF
CDR3 DNA: TGTGCCAGCAGCCAACGGAGCGGGCCCCCCTACAATGAGCAGTTCTTC

V gene: TRBV4-1
D gene: -
clone size: few
J gene: TRBJ1-5
CDR3 protein: CASSHLGGYQPQHF
CDR3 DNA: TGCGCCAGCAGCCATTTGGGGGGGTATCAGCCCCAGCATTTT

V gene: TRBV5-1
D gene: -
clone size: few
J gene: TRBJ1-1
CDR3 protein: CASSPTGWTEAFF
CDR3 DNA: TGCGCCAGCAGCCCTACAGGTTGGACTGAAGCTTTCTTT

V gene: TRBV11-2
D gene: -
clone size: -
J gene: TRBJ2-3
CDR3 protein: CASSPDLSDTQYF
CDR3 DNA: TGTGCCAGCAGCCCGGACCTCTCAGATACGCAGTATTTT

V gene: TRBV19
D gene: TRBD1
clone size: -
J gene: TRBJ2-2
CDR3 protein: CATKDPGQSNTGELFF
CDR3 DNA: TGTGCCACCAAGGACCCGGGACAGTCGAACACCGGGGAGCTGTTTTTT

V gene: TRBV6-1
D gene: -
clone size: -
J gene: TRBJ1-1
CDR3 protein: CASSERDQTVGGEAFF
CDR3 DNA: TGTGCCAGCAGTGAACGGGACCAAACAGTCGGGGGGGAAGCTTTCTTT

V gene: TRBV29-1
D gene: -
clone size: few
J gene: TRBJ2-7
CDR3 protein: CSAEGPSSYEQYF
CDR3 DNA: TGCAGCGCCGAAGGCCCCTCCTCCTACGAGCAGTACTTC

V gene: TRBV6-2/TRBV6-3
D gene: -
clone size: few
J gene: TRBJ1-1
CDR3 protein: CASSYARGGTEAFF
CDR3 DNA: TGTGCCAGCAGTTACGCTAGGGGTGGAACTGAAGCTTTCTTT

V gene: TRBV20-1
D gene: TRBD1
clone size: few
J gene: TRBJ2-7
CDR3 protein: CSALYSGTGYSSYEQYF
CDR3 DNA: TGCAGTGCTTTATATTCCGGGACAGGATACAGCTCCTACGAGCAGTACTTC

V gene: TRBV11-2
D gene: -
clone size: -
J gene: TRBJ1-5
CDR3 protein: CASRGASGPQHF
CDR3 DNA: TGTGCCAGCAGGGGGGCTTCAGGGCCCCAGCATTTT

V gene: TRBV5-4
D gene: -
clone size: -
J gene: TRBJ2-7
CDR3 protein: CASSGLAVSGYEQYF
CDR3 DNA: TGTGCCAGCAGCGGGTTAGCGGTCTCGGGTTACGAGCAGTACTTC

V gene: TRBV20-1
D gene: -
clone size: -
J gene: TRBJ1-6
CDR3 protein: CSARDFSQGSSYNSPLHF
CDR3 DNA: TGCAGTGCTAGAGATTTCAGCCAGGGGAGCTCCTATAATTCACCCCTCCACTTT

V gene: TRBV10-3
D gene: TRBD1
clone size: few
J gene: TRBJ2-7
CDR3 protein: CAISVDRGPYEQYF
CDR3 DNA: TGTGCCATCAGTGTTGACAGGGGACCATACGAGCAGTACTTC

V gene: TRBV7-6
D gene: -
clone size: -
J gene: TRBJ1-2
CDR3 protein: CASSPTDGTRNYGYTF
CDR3 DNA: TGTGCCAGCAGCCCCACCGACGGTACCCGAAACTATGGCTACACCTTC

V gene: TRBV9
D gene: -
clone size: -
J gene: TRBJ1-3
CDR3 protein: CASSPPPGNTIYF
CDR3 DNA: TGTGCCAGCAGCCCCCCCCCCGGAAACACCATATATTTT

V gene: TRBV5-1
D gene: -
clone size: few
J gene: TRBJ2-7
CDR3 protein: CASSRSRNEQYF
CDR3 DNA: TGCGCCAGCAGCCGTAGTCGGAACGAGCAGTACTTC

V gene: TRBV7-6
D gene: -
clone size: few
J gene: TRBJ1-5
CDR3 protein: CASSPDWGNQPQHF
CDR3 DNA: TGTGCCAGCAGCCCCGACTGGGGAAATCAGCCCCAGCATTTT

V gene: TRBV20-1
D gene: -
clone size: many
J gene: TRBJ1-1
CDR3 protein: CSAREIRDTEAFF
CDR3 DNA: TGCAGTGCTAGAGAGATCAGGGACACTGAAGCTTTCTTT

V gene: TRBV11-3
D gene: -
clone size: many
J gene: TRBJ2-7
CDR3 protein: CASSPQGGMSYEQYF
CDR3 DNA: TGTGCCAGCAGCCCCCAGGGGGGTATGTCTTACGAGCAGTACTTC

V gene: TRBV4-3
D gene: -
clone size: few
J gene: TRBJ2-7
CDR3 protein: CASSQDSRRFSYEQYF
CDR3 DNA: TGCGCCAGCAGCCAAGACTCTCGCAGGTTCTCCTACGAGCAGTACTTC

V gene: TRBV19
D gene: TRBD2
clone size: few
J gene: TRBJ2-3
CDR3 protein: CASSTGGRSTDTQYF
CDR3 DNA: TGTGCCAGTAGCACGGGGGGTAGAAGCACAGATACGCAGTATTTT

V gene: TRBV9
D gene: -
clone size: -
J gene: TRBJ1-2
CDR3 protein: CASSHGVYGYTF
CDR3 DNA: TGTGCCAGCAGTCACGGAGTCTATGGCTACACCTTC

V gene: TRBV29-1
D gene: TRBD1
clone size: few
J gene: TRBJ2-7
CDR3 protein: CSVSAGTGYLSYEQYF
CDR3 DNA: TGCAGCGTTTCTGCCGGGACAGGGTACCTCTCCTACGAGCAGTACTTC

V gene: TRBV27
D gene: -
clone size: -
J gene: TRBJ2-3
CDR3 protein: CASPGRLRGGDTQYF
CDR3 DNA: TGTGCCAGCCCGGGGCGGCTCAGGGGCGGGGATACGCAGTATTTT

V gene: TRBV7-9
D gene: TRBD1
clone size: few
J gene: TRBJ2-2
CDR3 protein: CASSSWDRGTGELFF
CDR3 DNA: TGTGCCAGCAGCTCCTGGGACAGGGGCACCGGGGAGCTGTTTTTT

V gene: TRBV4-3
D gene: TRBD2
clone size: -
J gene: TRBJ2-1
CDR3 protein: CASSQEAAGGLYNEQFF
CDR3 DNA: TGCGCCAGCAGCCAAGAGGCGGCGGGAGGCTTATACAATGAGCAGTTCTTC

V gene: TRBV4-1
D gene: -
clone size: -
J gene: TRBJ2-1
CDR3 protein: CASSQGWGAINEQFF
CDR3 DNA: TGCGCCAGCAGCCAAGGGTGGGGGGCCATCAATGAGCAGTTCTTC

V gene: TRBV20-1
D gene: TRBD2
clone size: -
J gene: TRBJ2-1
CDR3 protein: CSHLAGGHSYNEQFF
CDR3 DNA: TGCAGCCACCTAGCGGGGGGCCACTCCTACAATGAGCAGTTCTTC

V gene: TRBV11-2
D gene: TRBD1
clone size: few
J gene: TRBJ1-1
CDR3 protein: CASSWGQMRVNTEAFF
CDR3 DNA: TGTGCCAGCAGCTGGGGACAGATGAGGGTTAACACTGAAGCTTTCTTT

V gene: TRBV7-9
D gene: -
clone size: -
J gene: TRBJ1-3
CDR3 protein: CASSSPGNSGNTIYF
CDR3 DNA: TGTGCCAGCAGCTCACCAGGCAACTCTGGAAACACCATATATTTT

V gene: TRBV11-2
D gene: -
clone size: many
J gene: TRBJ2-3
CDR3 protein: CASSLLDTQYF
CDR3 DNA: TGTGCCAGCAGCTTATTGGATACGCAGTATTTT

V gene: TRBV6-1
D gene: -
clone size: few
J gene: TRBJ2-2
CDR3 protein: CASSELWGESSGELFF
CDR3 DNA: TGTGCCAGCAGTGAGTTGTGGGGGGAGTCGTCCGGGGAGCTGTTTTTT

V gene: TRBV30
D gene: TRBD1
clone size: few
J gene: TRBJ1-1
CDR3 protein: CAWGQGTEAFF
CDR3 DNA: TGTGCCTGGGGACAGGGGACTGAAGCTTTCTTT

V gene: TRBV12-3/TRBV12-4
D gene: -
clone size: many
J gene: TRBJ2-7
CDR3 protein: CASRALQGQSSYEQYF
CDR3 DNA: TGTGCCAGCAGAGCCCTACAGGGACAAAGCTCCTACGAGCAGTACTTC

V gene: TRBV7-2
D gene: TRBD2
clone size: few
J gene: TRBJ2-3
CDR3 protein: CASSITSDTDTQYF
CDR3 DNA: TGTGCCAGCAGCATTACTAGCGACACAGATACGCAGTATTTT

V gene: TRBV7-3
D gene: -
clone size: many
J gene: TRBJ2-3
CDR3 protein: CASSLSGISTDTQYF
CDR3 DNA: TGTGCCAGCAGCCTGAGCGGAATTAGCACAGATACGCAGTATTTT

V gene: TRBV4-1
D gene: -
clone size: -
J gene: TRBJ1-2
CDR3 protein: CASSQDVTGIVGYTF
CDR3 DNA: TGCGCCAGCAGCCAAGATGTTACGGGAATAGTTGGCTACACCTTC

V gene: TRBV9
D gene: -
clone size: -
J gene: TRBJ2-1
CDR3 protein: CASSVGGHEQFF
CDR3 DNA: TGTGCCAGCAGCGTAGGGGGGCATGAGCAGTTCTTC

V gene: TRBV7-8
D gene: -
clone size: few
J gene: TRBJ2-1
CDR3 protein: CASSSGGRPPNEQFF
CDR3 DNA: TGTGCCAGCAGCTCCGGAGGGAGGCCCCCCAATGAGCAGTTCTTC

V gene: TRBV9
D gene: TRBD2
clone size: few
J gene: TRBJ2-1
CDR3 protein: CASSVASSGHPNEQFF
CDR3 DNA: TGTGCCAGCAGCGTAGCGTCTAGCGGTCACCCCAATGAGCAGTTCTTC

V gene: TRBV7-9
D gene: -
clone size: few
J gene: TRBJ2-1
CDR3 protein: CASSPEGNEQFF
CDR3 DNA: TGTGCCAGCAGCCCAGAGGGCAATGAGCAGTTCTTC

V gene: TRBV4-1
D gene: -
clone size: few
J gene: TRBJ1-2
CDR3 protein: CASSPLGADYGYTF
CDR3 DNA: TGCGCCAGCAGCCCCCTGGGGGCGGACTATGGCTACACCTTC